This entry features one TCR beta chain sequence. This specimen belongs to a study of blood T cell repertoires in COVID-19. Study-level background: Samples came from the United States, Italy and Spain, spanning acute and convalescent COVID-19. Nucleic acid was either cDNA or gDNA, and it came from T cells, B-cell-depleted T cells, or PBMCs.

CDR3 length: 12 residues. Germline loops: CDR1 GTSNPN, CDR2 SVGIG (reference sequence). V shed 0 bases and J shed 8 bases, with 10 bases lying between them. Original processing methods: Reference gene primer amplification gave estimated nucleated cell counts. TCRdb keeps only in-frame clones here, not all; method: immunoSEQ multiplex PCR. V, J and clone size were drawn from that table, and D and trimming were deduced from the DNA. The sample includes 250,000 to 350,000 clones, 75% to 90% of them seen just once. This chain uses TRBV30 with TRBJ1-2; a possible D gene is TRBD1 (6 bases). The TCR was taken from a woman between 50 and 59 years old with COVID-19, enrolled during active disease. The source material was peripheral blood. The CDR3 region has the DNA TGTGCCTGGAGTGTCAGGGGTCGGGGCTACACCTTC. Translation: CAWSVRGRGYTF.